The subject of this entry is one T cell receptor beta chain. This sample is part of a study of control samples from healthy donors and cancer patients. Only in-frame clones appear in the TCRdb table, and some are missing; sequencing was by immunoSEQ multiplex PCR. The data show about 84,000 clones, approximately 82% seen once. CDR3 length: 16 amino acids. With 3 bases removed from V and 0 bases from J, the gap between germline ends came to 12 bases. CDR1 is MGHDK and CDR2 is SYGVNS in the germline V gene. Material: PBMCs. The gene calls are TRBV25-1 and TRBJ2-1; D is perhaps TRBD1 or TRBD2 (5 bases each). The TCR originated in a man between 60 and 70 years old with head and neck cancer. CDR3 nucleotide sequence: TGTGCCAGCAGTGAGGGGACCCTGAGCTCCTACAATGAGCAGTTCTTC. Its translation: CASSEGTLSSYNEQFF. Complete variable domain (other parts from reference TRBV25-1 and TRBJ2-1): EADIYQTPRYLVIGTGKKITLECSQTMGHDKMYWYQQDPGMELHLIHYSYGVNSTEKGDLSSESTVSRIRTEHFPLTLESARPSHTSQYLCASSEGTLSSYNEQFFGPGTRLTVL.